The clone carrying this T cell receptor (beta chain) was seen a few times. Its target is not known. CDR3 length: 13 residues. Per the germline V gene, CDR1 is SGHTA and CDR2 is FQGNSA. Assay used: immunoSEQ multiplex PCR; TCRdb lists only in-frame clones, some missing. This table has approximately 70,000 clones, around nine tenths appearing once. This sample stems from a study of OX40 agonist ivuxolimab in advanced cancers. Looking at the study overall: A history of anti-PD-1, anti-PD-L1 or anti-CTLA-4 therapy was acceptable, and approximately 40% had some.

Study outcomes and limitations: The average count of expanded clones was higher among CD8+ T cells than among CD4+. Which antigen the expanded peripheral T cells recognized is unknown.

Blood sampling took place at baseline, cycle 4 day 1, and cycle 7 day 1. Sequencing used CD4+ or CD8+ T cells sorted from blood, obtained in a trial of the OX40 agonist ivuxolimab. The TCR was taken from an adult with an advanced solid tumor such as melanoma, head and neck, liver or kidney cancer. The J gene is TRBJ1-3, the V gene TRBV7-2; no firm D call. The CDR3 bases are TGTGCTACAGACCCGGGTACCGGAAACACCATATATTTT. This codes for CATDPGTGNTIYF. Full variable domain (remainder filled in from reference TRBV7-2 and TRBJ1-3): GAGVSQSPSNKVTEKGKDVELRCDPISGHTALYWYRQSLGQGLEFLIYFQGNSAPDKSGLPSDRFSAERTGGSVSTLTIQRTQQEDSAVYLCATDPGTGNTIYFGEGSWLTVV.